This T cell receptor beta chain was recovered during a study of shared clonotypes between healthy human individuals. Study details: Donors had three CD4 naive, three CD4 memory, two CD8 naive and one CD8 memory plate apiece.

Whole-study results and caveats: A reduction in generation probabilities was seen for non-shared clonotypes relative to those shared by all four donors.

About this clone itself: Antigen specificity is unknown.

In germline, CDR1 is MNHEY, CDR2 SMNVEV (reference sequence). V shed 6 bases, J shed 6 bases, and the junction held 8 bases outside the gene matches. The CDR3 runs 13 residues. Assay used: immunoSEQ multiplex PCR; TCRdb lists only in-frame clones, some missing. The table includes hundreds of thousands of clones, around four fifths detected once. Sequencing was done on a sample of memory CD4+ T cells sorted from blood. Subset here: CD45RA-negative fraction. The chain recombines TRBV27 with TRBJ2-7, with TRBD1 matching over 7 bases. The sequence was collected from a woman in her twenties or thirties in good health. The CDR3 bases are TGTGCCAGCAGAACGGACAGGTCTGCCGAGCAGTACTTC. It is translated as CASRTDRSAEQYF.